The 28 T cell receptor beta chains in this list originate from one sample, sequenced in a study of cytomegalovirus exposure and HLA in healthy donors. Both 60 Vbeta primers and 13 Jbeta primers went into the PCR. Repertoires were generated with immunoSEQ multiplex PCR, while TCRdb's copy carries only in-frame clones and drops some. This sample contains about 140,000 clones. Source material: PBMCs. The receptors originated from a woman aged 18-29 years in good health and CMV-seronegative.

This rearrangement joins TRBV5-4 to TRBJ1-2; a possible D gene is TRBD1 (5 bases). Germline V CDR1 and CDR2: SGHNT, YYREEE (reference sequence). This CDR3 is built from 17 residues. Trimming removed 1 base from V and 2 bases from J, with 18 bases in between. The CDR3 coding sequence is TGTGCCAGCAGCTTGAACGGGGGAGCTAGGATGAACTATGGCTACACCTTC. Amino acid sequence: CASSLNGGARMNYGYTF.

The chain couples TRBV7-2 to TRBJ2-3; D remains ambiguous. The V end lost 0 bases, the J end lost 5 bases, and 3 bases lay between the germline ends. This CDR3 spans 12 amino acids. Germline CDR1 SGHTA, CDR2 FQGNSA. CDR3 sequence (DNA): TGTGCCAGCAGCTTAGCCGTAGATACGCAGTATTTT. Its protein is CASSLAVDTQYF.

The chain combines TRBV12-5 with TRBJ2-7, with a weak D call TRBD2 (5 bases). V was clipped by 4 bases and J by 4 bases, with 5 bases between them. The CDR3 length is 11 residues. Germline CDR1 and CDR2: LGHNT and FRNRAP. This CDR3 is CASGWEYEQYF. CDR3 DNA: TGTGCTAGTGGTTGGGAGTACGAGCAGTACTTC.

V and J are TRBV9 and TRBJ2-3, with unresolved D. The V and J ends lost 4 bases and 6 bases respectively, with 18 bases between them. This CDR3 is built from 15 residues. Germline V gene lookup returns CDR1 SGDLS and CDR2 YYNGEE. As DNA, the CDR3 is TGTGCCAGCAGCCCTCCCATGGCACTCAGGGATACGCAGTATTTT. Protein: CASSPPMALRDTQYF.

V and J are TRBV4-3 and TRBJ2-5; perhaps TRBD2 as D (6 bases). CDR1 and CDR2 (germline): LGHNA, YSLEER. V gave up 3 bases and J gave up 4 bases, with 15 bases separating them. The CDR3 is made up of 15 amino acids. CDR3 DNA: TGCGCCAGCAGCCATGCGCACGGGAGCGGAGAGACCCAGTACTTC. It encodes CASSHAHGSGETQYF.

This rearrangement joins TRBV11-1 to TRBJ2-7; D gene ambiguous. The germline V gene encodes CDR1 SGHAT and CDR2 FQDESV (reference sequence). V was trimmed by 1 base and J by 4 bases, leaving 8 bases between them. The CDR3 has 13 residues. The CDR3 here is CASSLGAMYEQYV. The CDR3 DNA is TGTGCCAGCAGCTTAGGGGCTATGTACGAGCAGTACGTC.

This sequence joins TRBV9 and TRBJ1-1, with no clear D. The CDR3 loop spans 13 amino acids. In germline, CDR1 is SGDLS, CDR2 YYNGEE. V was pared by 7 bases and J by 0 bases, with 10 bases between. CDR3 in DNA: TGTGCCAGCCAGCGGAGTATGAACACTGAAGCTTTCTTT. Protein: CASQRSMNTEAFF.

The rearrangement links TRBV7-2 to TRBJ2-7; possible D gene TRBD2, 6 bases. The CDR3 has 13 amino acids. Per the germline V gene, CDR1 is SGHTA and CDR2 is FQGNSA. V was pared by 0 bases and J by 6 bases, with 9 bases between. CDR3 in amino acids: CASSLAGTGEQYV. CDR3 in DNA: TGTGCCAGCAGCTTAGCTGGGACTGGCGAGCAGTACGTC.

In the case of this clone: The missing conserved phenylalanine or tryptophan at the end of this CDR3 makes a read error likely. This rearrangement joins TRBV10-2 to TRBJ2-7, with 9 bases identical to TRBD2. Germline V gene data show CDR1 as WSHSY and CDR2 as SAAADI. Trimming at V came to 7 bases and at J to 3 bases, leaving 4 bases not matched to a gene. The CDR3 covers 13 residues. Here the CDR3 DNA reads TGCGCCAGCACGGCGGGAGGGAGCTACGAGCAGTACCTC. Its protein product is CASTAGGSYEQYL.

The chain links TRBV28 to TRBJ2-6, with D hard to call. The V end was cut by 1 base, the J end by 4 bases, with 2 bases between. The CDR3 consists of 13 residues. CDR1 and CDR2 (germline): MDHEN, SYDVKM. CDR3 sequence reads: CASSLSGANVLTF. The CDR3 nucleotides read TGTGCCAGCAGTTTATCGGGGGCCAACGTCCTGACTTTC.

The chain is built from TRBV30 and TRBJ1-1, with 8 bases fitting TRBD1. The CDR3 has 13 residues. Germline values: CDR1 GTSNPN, CDR2 SVGIG (reference sequence). V shed 5 bases, J shed 1 base, and the junction held 3 bases outside the gene matches. The CDR3 sequence is CAWRGQGNTEAFF. The CDR3, as DNA: TGTGCCTGGCGAGGACAGGGGAACACTGAAGCTTTCTTT.

The genes are TRBV5-6 and TRBJ2-2; D might be TRBD2 (6 bases). The V gene lost 2 bases and the J gene lost 0 bases, with 11 bases spanning the gap. The germline gives CDR1 SGHDT, CDR2 YYEEEE. The CDR3 is 16 amino acids. CDR3 nucleotide sequence: TGTGCCAGCAGCTTTTGGAGACTAGCGAACACCGGGGAGCTGTTTTTT. Amino acids: CASSFWRLANTGELFF.

The rearrangement uses TRBV18 and TRBJ2-7, with 9 bases aligning to TRBD2. Germline lookup yields CDR1 KGHSH and CDR2 LQKENI. This CDR3 contains 15 residues. With V trimmed by 0 bases and J by 6 bases, 6 bases remained unmatched. The CDR3 is CASSPPGGGESEQYV. In DNA, the CDR3 is TGTGCCAGCTCACCACCCGGCGGGGGGGAATCCGAGCAGTACGTC.

The V call is TRBV6-1, the J call TRBJ1-1; D remains unclear. Germline V gene sequence: CDR1 MNHNS, CDR2 SASEGT. This CDR3 has 13 residues. The ends were cut back, 7 bases at V and 0 bases at J, with 9 bases in the middle. The chain's CDR3 is CASIAGMNTEAFF. The CDR3 coding sequence is TGTGCCAGCATAGCCGGAATGAACACTGAAGCTTTCTTT.

The chain is built from TRBV18 and TRBJ1-4, with 7 bases lining up with TRBD1. Germline V gene data show CDR1 as KGHSH and CDR2 as LQKENI. The CDR3 extends over 13 amino acids. V lost 8 bases, J lost 0 bases, and 0 bases stayed unmatched. CDR3 sequence reads: CASGQATNEKLFF. The CDR3 nucleotides are TGTGCCAGCGGACAGGCAACTAATGAAAAACTGTTTTTT.

The chain has TRBV9 and TRBJ2-3, with TRBD2 identical over 9 bases. Trimming at V came to 0 bases and at J to 2 bases, leaving 4 bases not matched to a gene. This CDR3 has 16 residues. The germline V gene encodes CDR1 SGDLS and CDR2 YYNGEE. DNA for the CDR3: TGTGCCAGCAGCGTAGAGGGCGGGAGGGTCACAGATACGCAGTATTTT. Translation: CASSVEGGRVTDTQYF.

The rearrangement links TRBV19 to TRBJ2-5; D might be TRBD2 (6 bases). Trimming stripped 3 bases from V and 5 bases from J, with 22 bases between. This CDR3 spans 17 amino acids. The germline gives CDR1 LNHDA, CDR2 SQIVND (reference sequence). The CDR3 sequence: CASSMYGSGTMGETQYF. CDR3 sequence (DNA): TGTGCCAGTAGTATGTATGGTAGCGGAACAATGGGGGAGACCCAGTACTTC.

The rearrangement links TRBV10-1 to TRBJ1-1; a possible D gene is TRBD1 (5 bases). Deletions cut 6 bases from V and 6 bases from J, with 8 bases between. There are 11 residues in the CDR3. Germline V lookup: CDR1 WNHNN, CDR2 SYGVQD (reference sequence). The CDR3 DNA reads as TGCGCCAGCAGAGGGGTCCCTGAAGCTTTCTTT. Translating it yields CASRGVPEAFF.

This rearrangement joins TRBV11-3 to TRBJ2-1; no clear D gene. The CDR3 is 11 residues long. Germline V lookup: CDR1 SGHNT, CDR2 YENEEA. V lost 5 bases to trimming and J lost 10 bases, with 9 bases between them. DNA for the CDR3: TGTGCCAGCAGCCTAAAGGAGGAGCAGTTCTTC. This translates into CASSLKEEQFF.

The rearrangement joins TRBV5-6 to TRBJ2-1; D unclear. Trimming took off 5 bases at V and 8 bases at J, with 14 bases between the two ends. This CDR3 contains 13 residues. Germline V gene data show CDR1 as SGHDT and CDR2 as YYEEEE. CDR3 nucleotides: TGTGCCAGCAGTCCCTACGGGTTCGATGAGCAGTTCTTC. Amino acid sequence: CASSPYGFDEQFF.

The CDR3 bases are TGCGCCAGCAAGGAGTCCTACGAGCAGTACTTC. Its protein is CASKESYEQYF. The rearrangement links TRBV5-1 to TRBJ2-7; D gene uncertain. The length of the CDR3 is 11 residues. V was trimmed by 6 bases and J by 1 base, leaving 5 bases between them. The germline gives CDR1 SGHRS, CDR2 YFSETQ.

The chain recombines TRBV18 with TRBJ2-1, with D possibly being TRBD1 (6 bases). Germline assignment: CDR1 KGHSH and CDR2 LQKENI. The CDR3 is made up of 13 amino acids. Trimming left V 6 bases short and J 4 bases short, with 10 bases between. DNA for the CDR3: TGTGCCAGCTCCCTCACAGGGTACAATGAGCAGTTCTTC. This gives the protein CASSLTGYNEQFF.

The chain has TRBV5-5 and TRBJ2-3, with 7 bases that match TRBD2. The germline CDR1 and CDR2 sequences are SGHKS and YYEKEE (reference sequence). The CDR3 sequence is 15 residues long. V was clipped by 4 bases and J by 2 bases; unmatched bases: 7. CDR3 amino acids: CASSHGRGPTDTQYF. In DNA, the CDR3 is TGTGCCAGCAGCCATGGGAGGGGCCCCACAGATACGCAGTATTTT.

The CDR3 loop is CAISDSGSYNEQFF. Here the CDR3 DNA reads TGTGCCATCAGCGATAGCGGGAGTTACAATGAGCAGTTCTTC. V is TRBV10-3 and J is TRBJ2-1, with TRBD2 identical over 9 bases. V was clipped by 6 bases and J by 4 bases; unmatched bases: 4. This CDR3 has 14 amino acids. Germline CDR1 reads ENHRY; CDR2 reads SYGVKD.

V usage is TRBV19 and J usage is TRBJ1-1; 7 bases match TRBD1. J was trimmed by 4 bases and V by 1 base; bases with no gene match: 3. The CDR3 loop spans 14 amino acids. Germline CDR1 LNHDA, CDR2 SQIVND (reference sequence). CDR3 in amino acids: CASSIGDSGTEAFF. CDR3 DNA: TGTGCCAGTAGTATAGGGGACAGTGGCACTGAAGCTTTCTTT.

This CDR3 reads CSVEDQSRLRFNEQFF. The DNA for the CDR3 is TGCAGCGTTGAAGATCAAAGCCGACTCCGGTTCAATGAGCAGTTCTTC. This chain links TRBV29-1 with TRBJ2-1, with no clear D. V was clipped by 0 bases and J by 6 bases, with 18 bases between them. The CDR3 sequence is 16 residues long. Germline values: CDR1 SQVTM, CDR2 ANQGSEA.

The gene calls are TRBV5-4 and TRBJ2-2, with 10 bases matching TRBD2. The length of the CDR3 is 16 residues. Germline loops: CDR1 SGHNT, CDR2 YYREEE (reference sequence). V lost 6 bases and J lost 5; bases outside the gene matches: 10. CDR3 loop: CASTPLAGGGTGELFF. The CDR3 bases are TGTGCCAGCACCCCGTTAGCGGGAGGAGGGACCGGGGAGCTGTTTTTT.

J is TRBJ1-1 and V is TRBV29-1; 10 nucleotides line up with TRBD1. CDR1 SQVTM and CDR2 ANQGSEA come from the germline V gene. Losses at the gene ends were 7 bases for V and 4 bases for J; bases not matched to a gene: 6. This CDR3 region has 13 residues. The CDR3 nucleotides read TGCAGCGCCGTACGGACAGGGGGCACTGAAGCTTTCTTT. Its protein product is CSAVRTGGTEAFF.